The 12 T cell receptor beta chains presented below share a single source sample, sequenced in a study of CD8 T cells in ankylosing spondylitis. TCRdb re-called the 5' RACE reads with MiXCR, one entry per CDR3 protein. The sample includes around 770,000 distinct CDR3 sequences, around 20% of them seen just once. No antigen is known for these receptors. General study findings and limits: For ankylosing spondylitis blood, a TCR beta motif of about 8 highly homologous variants appeared characteristic.

Input material: blood, either unsorted or a sorted T cell fraction (not recorded which). The source is a male donor with ankylosing spondylitis.

The J gene is TRBJ2-1, the V gene TRBV12-3 or TRBV12-4; TRBD2 aligns across 7 bases. Germline trimming cut 6 bases from V and 2 bases from J; bases unmatched to any gene: 7. This CDR3 has 15 residues. Written as DNA, the CDR3 is TGTGCCAGCAGACCCGGGACTATAGCCTACAATGAGCAGTTCTTC. It yields the protein CASRPGTIAYNEQFF.

This clonotype came up a few times. The CDR3 bases are TGCAGCGTTGTAGGGGGGGTAGCCAAAAACATTCAGTACTTC. It translates to CSVVGGVAKNIQYF. The chain recombines TRBV29-1 with TRBJ2-4; perhaps TRBD2 as D (7 bases). The germline gives CDR1 SQVTM, CDR2 ANQGSEA. Trimming removed 4 bases at V and 0 bases at J, with 10 bases between. CDR3 length: 14 amino acids.

The genes are TRBV5-5 and TRBJ1-1, with 7 bases aligning to TRBD1. The CDR3 spans 13 residues. Per germline, CDR1 SGHKS and CDR2 YYEKEE (reference sequence). Trimming removed 1 base from V and 6 bases from J; junction bases left unmatched: 3. The CDR3 protein is CASSLNRGPEAFF. The CDR3 nucleotides are TGTGCCAGCAGCTTGAACAGGGGCCCTGAAGCTTTCTTT.

V and J are TRBV20-1 and TRBJ1-5; 8 nucleotides agree with TRBD1. The CDR3 sequence is 15 residues long. The V gene's germline CDR1 is DFQATT and CDR2 SNEGSKA (reference sequence). With 0 bases clipped from V and 3 bases from J, the junction kept 4 bases outside the gene matches. The CDR3 spells CSARDSDRVNQPQHF. In DNA, the CDR3 is TGCAGTGCTAGAGATTCGGACAGGGTCAATCAGCCCCAGCATTTT.

This clonotype was counted many times. The genes are TRBV12-3 or TRBV12-4 and TRBJ2-3, with 9 bases lining up with TRBD2. V lost 2 bases to trimming and J lost 3 bases; unmatched junction nucleotides: 6. The CDR3 length is 16 residues. CDR3 nucleotide sequence: TGTGCCAGCAGTTTATGGGCTAGCGGGGTGACAGATACGCAGTATTTT. Translating gives CASSLWASGVTDTQYF.

This clonotype occurred a few times. The chain employs TRBV5-6 and TRBJ2-2, with 8 bases aligning to TRBD2. The germline V gene encodes CDR1 SGHDT and CDR2 YYEEEE. The CDR3 spans 17 residues. J gave up 6 bases and V 4 bases, and 14 bases lay outside the gene matches. The CDR3 is CASSADQSGTRAGELFF. The CDR3 DNA follows: TGTGCCAGCAGCGCGGATCAGTCAGGGACTAGGGCCGGGGAGCTGTTTTTT. Full variable domain (outside the CDR3, taken from reference TRBV5-6 and TRBJ2-2): DAGVTQSPTHLIKTRGQQVTLRCSPKSGHDTVSWYQQALGQGPQFIFQYYEEEERQRGNFPDRFSGHQFPNYSSELNVNALLLGDSALYLCASSADQSGTRAGELFFGEGSRLTVL.

This clonotype was observed a few times. The J gene is TRBJ1-4, the V gene TRBV7-2; D is undetermined. The V gene lost 5 bases and the J gene lost 1 base, with 11 bases spanning the gap. Germline lookup yields CDR1 SGHTA and CDR2 FQGNSA. The CDR3 consists of 15 residues. The CDR3 DNA sequence: TGTGCCAGCAGCCTCTGGATGGGAACTAATGAAAAACTGTTTTTT. This sequence encodes CASSLWMGTNEKLFF.

There are a few counts of this clonotype. This chain's CDR3 is CASPLAPFVREQYF. CDR3 nucleotide sequence: TGTGCCTCCCCGTTGGCGCCGTTTGTGAGGGAGCAGTACTTC. This chain connects TRBV6-2 or TRBV6-3 to TRBJ2-7; D gene uncertain. V was shortened by 11 bases and J by 7 bases, with 24 bases between the two germline ends. CDR1 and CDR2 from the germline V gene are MNHEY and SVGEGT. This CDR3 has 14 amino acids.

This clonotype was recorded at least ten times. The chain links TRBV5-1 to TRBJ1-1, with TRBD1 as a possible D gene (6 bases). The V and J ends lost 4 bases and 1 base respectively, with 14 bases between them. Germline CDR1 reads SGHRS; CDR2 reads YFSETQ. The CDR3 length is 15 residues. The CDR3 DNA sequence: TGCGCCAGCAGCAAACGGACAGAAAAGAACACTGAAGCTTTCTTT. Translated: CASSKRTEKNTEAFF. Using reference TRBV5-1 and TRBJ1-1 for the parts outside the CDR3, the full variable domain is KAGVTQTPRYLIKTRGQQVTLSCSPISGHRSVSWYQQTPGQGLQFLFEYFSETQRNKGNFPGRFSGRQFSNSRSEMNVSTLELGDSALYLCASSKRTEKNTEAFFGQGTRLTVV.

This clonotype was picked up a small number of times. The rearrangement joins TRBV30 to TRBJ2-1; no reliable D call. The CDR3 spans 12 residues. The V end was cut by 8 bases, the J end by 5 bases, with 13 bases between. Germline V gene data show CDR1 as GTSNPN and CDR2 as SVGIG (reference sequence). The CDR3 DNA reads as TGTGCCGGTACAGTGTCCAACAATGAGCAGTTCTTC. Translation gives CAGTVSNNEQFF.

This chain links TRBV25-1 with TRBJ2-6; D ambiguous. Trimming shortened V by 4 bases and J by 1 base, and 5 bases separated the two germline ends. The CDR3 contains 14 residues. Germline CDR1 MGHDK, CDR2 SYGVNS. This CDR3 reads CASSAFSGANVLTF. In DNA, the CDR3 is TGTGCCAGCAGTGCCTTTTCTGGGGCCAACGTCCTGACTTTC.

This clonotype was seen at least ten times. The gene calls are TRBV12-3 or TRBV12-4 and TRBJ2-3, with 12 bases that match TRBD2. CDR3 length equals 16 residues. J lost 6 bases, V lost 6 bases, and 10 bases had no gene match. CDR3 protein: CASSRRLAGEGDTQYF. CDR3 coding DNA: TGTGCCAGCAGCCGTAGACTAGCGGGAGAGGGGGATACGCAGTATTTT.